This entry concerns a single T cell receptor (beta chain). Its antigen is still unknown. V lost 4 bases and J 8 bases, leaving 14 bases between the germline ends. Germline CDR1 and CDR2: SGDLS and YYNGEE. The CDR3 consists of 13 residues. This specimen comes from a study of T cells in Graves' hyperthyroidism and ophthalmopathy. RNA transcripts yielded amplified TCR beta CDR3 regions. In the first-round RT-PCR of the TCR CDR3, the HTBI primer set was used. TCRdb used MiXCR to reprocess the multiplex PCR reads, holding one entry per CDR3 protein. The sample has 640,000 or so distinct CDR3 sequences, around 14% seen once; the top ten hold less than 9%. Overall study results and limits: The model foresaw ophthalmopathy a median roughly 6.6 months prior to onset. Most thyroid clonotypes with frequency above 0.001 were detected in blood.

Material: blood. The J gene is TRBJ2-3, the V gene TRBV9; D may correspond to TRBD1 or TRBD2 (5 bases each). The sequence was collected from a woman aged 18 to 35 with Graves' ophthalmopathy. The DNA of the CDR3 is TGTGCCAGCAGCCCCCACGGGGCAAGTACGCAGTATTTT. This codes for CASSPHGASTQYF.